This T cell receptor beta chain was retrieved from a study of blood T cells in healthy people across ages. There are a few counts of this clonotype. A second about 6 to 11 cycle PCR used barcoded and J-beta primers. TCRdb recomputed calls from the 5' RACE reads with MiXCR, one row per CDR3 protein. Of fewer than 2 million distinct CDR3 sequences listed, about two fifths were seen once; the top ten hold under 30%. V lost 0 bases and J lost 14, with 16 bases in between. Germline assignment: CDR1 SGHDT and CDR2 YYEEEE. The CDR3 is 13 residues long. This receptor was identified in a human donor in good health. The chain links TRBV5-6 to TRBJ2-3; D is undetermined. Material: blood. The CDR3 region has the DNA TGTGCCAGCAGCTTGGGGGTTGGGCGCGTGTGGTATTTT. Its protein is CASSLGVGRVWYF.